This T cell receptor (beta chain) emerged from a study of blood T cell repertoires in COVID-19. Across the study: The origin of the acute and convalescent COVID-19 samples was the United States, Italy and Spain. PBMCs, B-cell-depleted T cells, or T cells were the source of the cDNA or gDNA that made up the material.

This CDR3 has 14 amino acids. Germline values: CDR1 SGHRS, CDR2 YFSETQ. V was cut by 0 bases and J by 4 bases, with 8 bases left in between. Per the original data handling: Amplification of reference gene primers provided the estimated nucleated cell counts. TCRdb's table, derived via immunoSEQ multiplex PCR, lists solely in-frame clones and lacks some. Clonal size and the V and J genes are those of that table, whereas D and trimming came from the DNA. The table lists about 59,000 clones, around 84% of them singletons. Sequencing was carried out using peripheral blood. This sequence was found in a man aged 60 to 75 with acute or convalescent COVID-19. The V gene is TRBV5-1, the J gene TRBJ1-3; maybe TRBD1 (6 bases). The CDR3 nucleotides are TGCGCCAGCAGCTTGGGGACAGTAGGAAACACCATATATTTT. Translation gives CASSLGTVGNTIYF.